This is a list of T cell receptor beta chains from one sample in a study of early T cells in non-severe SARS-CoV-2 infection. From the 5' RACE reads, TCRdb called clonotypes with MiXCR, one entry per CDR3 protein. The sample contains more than 50,000 distinct CDR3 sequences, roughly 12% of which appear only once. Sequencing used whole blood. These receptors were taken from an adult who was a healthcare worker with PCR-confirmed SARS-CoV-2 infection or an uninfected control (not recorded which). The CDR3 runs from the conserved cysteine through the conserved F or W. A D gene is named only where the DNA matches it firmly. Clone size, where shown, is once, few, many, or a class for clones that have expanded.

d_call: -; v_call: TRBV12-3/TRBV12-4; clone_size: many; j_call: TRBJ1-1; cdr3_nt: TGTGCCAGCAGTCAACAGGTGAACACTGAAGCTTTCTTT; cdr3_aa: CASSQQVNTEAFF
d_call: -; v_call: TRBV11-2; clone_size: -; j_call: TRBJ2-3; cdr3_nt: TGTGCCAGCAGCTTCGTGCTCTCCGATACGCAGTATTTT; cdr3_aa: CASSFVLSDTQYF
d_call: -; v_call: TRBV18; clone_size: many; j_call: TRBJ2-5; cdr3_nt: TGTGCCAGCTCATCCGGCAACCAAGAGACCCAGTACTTC; cdr3_aa: CASSSGNQETQYF
d_call: -; v_call: TRBV5-1; clone_size: few; j_call: TRBJ2-7; cdr3_nt: TGCGCCAGCAGCTTTGACAGCAAATACGAGCAGTACTTC; cdr3_aa: CASSFDSKYEQYF
d_call: -; v_call: TRBV7-9; clone_size: many; j_call: TRBJ2-5; cdr3_nt: TGTGCCAGCAGCAAGACCGGTTCGGCTGAGACCCAGTACTTC; cdr3_aa: CASSKTGSAETQYF
d_call: -; v_call: TRBV20-1; clone_size: few; j_call: TRBJ2-7; cdr3_nt: TGCAGTGCTCGGCGGGACAGAACCTACGAGCAGTACTTC; cdr3_aa: CSARRDRTYEQYF
d_call: -; v_call: TRBV3-1; clone_size: -; j_call: TRBJ2-3; cdr3_nt: TGTGCCAGCAGCCAAGGGTCAACAGGGACGGGCGCAGATACGCAGTATTTT; cdr3_aa: CASSQGSTGTGADTQYF
d_call: -; v_call: TRBV4-1; clone_size: -; j_call: TRBJ2-1; cdr3_nt: TGCGCCAGCAGCCAAGTACTAGGGCTGGAGCAGTTCTTC; cdr3_aa: CASSQVLGLEQFF
d_call: -; v_call: TRBV5-4; clone_size: -; j_call: TRBJ1-1; cdr3_nt: TGTGCCAGCAGCTTACCCAACAGGGTTAGCACTGAAGCTTTCTTT; cdr3_aa: CASSLPNRVSTEAFF
d_call: -; v_call: TRBV2; clone_size: many; j_call: TRBJ1-5; cdr3_nt: TGTGCCAGCAGTGCTCGGAGCAATCAGCCCCAGCATTTT; cdr3_aa: CASSARSNQPQHF
d_call: -; v_call: TRBV6-5; clone_size: many; j_call: TRBJ2-1; cdr3_nt: TGTGCCACCCGGGTCCGGGCTGGGAATGAGCAGTTCTTC; cdr3_aa: CATRVRAGNEQFF
d_call: TRBD1; v_call: TRBV5-1; clone_size: many; j_call: TRBJ1-1; cdr3_nt: TGCGCCAGCAGCAAACAGGGGGAGAACACTGAAGCTTTCTTT; cdr3_aa: CASSKQGENTEAFF
d_call: TRBD1; v_call: TRBV6-5; clone_size: -; j_call: TRBJ2-3; cdr3_nt: TGTGCCAGCAGTCCCCAAACTCCGGGACAGGGTGGGGATACGCAGTATTTT; cdr3_aa: CASSPQTPGQGGDTQYF
d_call: TRBD1; v_call: TRBV3-1; clone_size: few; j_call: TRBJ2-3; cdr3_nt: TGTGCCAGCAGCCAAGATCTTTGGGACAGAGAGAGCACAGATACGCAGTATTTT; cdr3_aa: CASSQDLWDRESTDTQYF
d_call: -; v_call: TRBV20-1; clone_size: many; j_call: TRBJ2-1; cdr3_nt: TGCAGTGCCAGATCACAGGCTGACAATGAGCAGTTCTTC; cdr3_aa: CSARSQADNEQFF
d_call: -; v_call: TRBV10-3; clone_size: many; j_call: TRBJ1-4; cdr3_nt: TGTGCCATCAGTGAGGGGCTCGAAAAACTGTTTTTT; cdr3_aa: CAISEGLEKLFF
d_call: -; v_call: TRBV25-1; clone_size: -; j_call: TRBJ2-1; cdr3_nt: TGTGCCAGCAGTGCCACCCGACCCTACAATGAGCAGTTCTTC; cdr3_aa: CASSATRPYNEQFF
d_call: TRBD2; v_call: TRBV7-9; clone_size: many; j_call: TRBJ2-7; cdr3_nt: TGTGCCAGCAGCTCCACGCGGGGGAGCTCCTACGAGCAGTACTTC; cdr3_aa: CASSSTRGSSYEQYF
d_call: -; v_call: TRBV18; clone_size: many; j_call: TRBJ2-7; cdr3_nt: TGTGCCAGCTCAACGACAGTGACCTACGAGCAGTACTTC; cdr3_aa: CASSTTVTYEQYF
d_call: -; v_call: TRBV29-1; clone_size: many; j_call: TRBJ2-2; cdr3_nt: TGCAGCGTTGGGGGTACCGGGGAGCTGTTTTTT; cdr3_aa: CSVGGTGELFF
d_call: -; v_call: TRBV5-1; clone_size: few; j_call: TRBJ2-7; cdr3_nt: TGCGCCAGCAGCACAGGACTGGGCAGCTCCTACGAGCAGTACTTC; cdr3_aa: CASSTGLGSSYEQYF
d_call: -; v_call: TRBV5-1; clone_size: -; j_call: TRBJ2-7; cdr3_nt: TGCGCCAGCAGCGTACTGGGGGACACCTACGAGCAGTACTTC; cdr3_aa: CASSVLGDTYEQYF
d_call: -; v_call: TRBV9; clone_size: -; j_call: TRBJ2-7; cdr3_nt: TGTGCCAGCTCCTCAGGGACCCTCCCCTACGAGCAGTACTTC; cdr3_aa: CASSSGTLPYEQYF
d_call: -; v_call: TRBV29-1; clone_size: few; j_call: TRBJ1-1; cdr3_nt: TGCAGCGTTGAAACTACGATGGGCCCCTATGAAGCTTTCTTT; cdr3_aa: CSVETTMGPYEAFF
d_call: -; v_call: TRBV7-3; clone_size: -; j_call: TRBJ2-2; cdr3_nt: TGTGCCAGCGAAGCGGCGAACACCGGGGAGCTGTTTTTT; cdr3_aa: CASEAANTGELFF
d_call: TRBD1; v_call: TRBV20-1; clone_size: -; j_call: TRBJ1-6; cdr3_nt: TGCAGTGCCCACCGCAGGGGGCGGAGGGCCAATAATTCACCCCTCCACTTT; cdr3_aa: CSAHRRGRRANNSPLHF
d_call: -; v_call: TRBV20-1; clone_size: many; j_call: TRBJ1-6; cdr3_nt: TGCAGTGCTTTCCAAGAGAATTCACCCCTCCACTTT; cdr3_aa: CSAFQENSPLHF
d_call: TRBD1; v_call: TRBV15; clone_size: many; j_call: TRBJ1-5; cdr3_nt: TGTGCCACCAGCAGAGATCTGACAGGGGGCTTTGCTCAGCCCCAGCATTTT; cdr3_aa: CATSRDLTGGFAQPQHF
d_call: -; v_call: TRBV12-3/TRBV12-4; clone_size: few; j_call: TRBJ1-1; cdr3_nt: TGTGCCAGCAGTTTGCCCCCTATGAACACTGAAGCTTTCTTT; cdr3_aa: CASSLPPMNTEAFF
d_call: -; v_call: TRBV20-1; clone_size: many; j_call: TRBJ2-7; cdr3_nt: TGCAGTGCCGCGGGCGAAGGAGTCTCCTACGAGCAGTACTTC; cdr3_aa: CSAAGEGVSYEQYF
d_call: TRBD2; v_call: TRBV7-3; clone_size: few; j_call: TRBJ2-1; cdr3_nt: TGTGCCAGCAGCCCCCAAGTGACTAGCGGGAGTTTCGATGAGCAGTTCTTC; cdr3_aa: CASSPQVTSGSFDEQFF
d_call: TRBD2; v_call: TRBV6-1; clone_size: few; j_call: TRBJ2-1; cdr3_nt: TGTGCCAGCAGTGTTAGCGGGAGGGAGTACAATGAGCAGTTCTTC; cdr3_aa: CASSVSGREYNEQFF
d_call: -; v_call: TRBV3-1; clone_size: few; j_call: TRBJ1-1; cdr3_nt: TGTGCCAGCAGCCAAGATGGGGTCTCGGCAGTAGCTTTCTTT; cdr3_aa: CASSQDGVSAVAFF
d_call: TRBD2; v_call: TRBV28; clone_size: many; j_call: TRBJ2-7; cdr3_nt: TGTGCCAGCAGTTCCGCCGGACTAGCGGGAGGGTCCTACGAGCAGTACTTC; cdr3_aa: CASSSAGLAGGSYEQYF
d_call: -; v_call: TRBV2; clone_size: -; j_call: TRBJ1-1; cdr3_nt: TGTGCCACCTCAGGGGTTGTGTCGACTGAAGCTTTCTTT; cdr3_aa: CATSGVVSTEAFF
d_call: -; v_call: TRBV12-3/TRBV12-4; clone_size: -; j_call: TRBJ1-5; cdr3_nt: TGTGCCAGCAGTAACCGGGACACTTATCAGCCCCAGCATTTT; cdr3_aa: CASSNRDTYQPQHF
d_call: -; v_call: TRBV29-1; clone_size: -; j_call: TRBJ2-1; cdr3_nt: TGCAGCGTTGAACGGGACAATGAGCAGTTCTTC; cdr3_aa: CSVERDNEQFF
d_call: -; v_call: TRBV28; clone_size: few; j_call: TRBJ2-4; cdr3_nt: TGTGCCAGCAGTTTGGGGGGACATCTAGCCAAAAACATTCAGTACTTC; cdr3_aa: CASSLGGHLAKNIQYF
d_call: -; v_call: TRBV19; clone_size: few; j_call: TRBJ1-1; cdr3_nt: TGTGCCAGTCTACAGGGTAACACTGAAGCTTTCTTT; cdr3_aa: CASLQGNTEAFF
d_call: TRBD1; v_call: TRBV14; clone_size: many; j_call: TRBJ2-7; cdr3_nt: TGTGCCAGCAGCCGGGGGACAGCCTCCTACGAGCAGTACTTC; cdr3_aa: CASSRGTASYEQYF
d_call: TRBD2; v_call: TRBV3-1; clone_size: many; j_call: TRBJ2-5; cdr3_nt: TGTGCCAGCAGCGCAGCGGTACGGCGGGGGGGCTTAGAAGAGACCCAGTACTTC; cdr3_aa: CASSAAVRRGGLEETQYF
d_call: -; v_call: TRBV10-2; clone_size: few; j_call: TRBJ2-4; cdr3_nt: TGCGCCAGCAGTGAAATTTACGGGGGAGCCAAAAACATTCAGTACTTC; cdr3_aa: CASSEIYGGAKNIQYF